Below, 7 T cell receptor beta chains from the same sample are listed, as sequenced in a study of Ad26.COV2.S vaccination and SARS-CoV-2 variants. TCRdb's copy holds only in-frame clones and misses some; the assay was immunoSEQ multiplex PCR. The sample lists 300,000 to 400,000 clones; approximately 85% were seen once. Specified treatment: about 20 received Ad26.COV2.S at low or high dose, single or two shots; a few received placebo; per-sample allocation not given. Day 63 after the first vaccine or placebo injection was the time point for sampling. The sequencing used peripheral blood, collected in a trial of Ad26.COV2.S vaccine versus placebo. The receptors shown here come from a person aged 18 to 65 who received the Ad26.COV2.S COVID-19 vaccine or a placebo.

This clone was observed once. This chain joins TRBV29-1 and TRBJ1-2; 10 bases are a match to TRBD1. In germline, CDR1 is SQVTM, CDR2 ANQGSEA. CDR3 length: 14 amino acids. V lost 6 bases to trimming and J lost 5 bases; unmatched junction nucleotides: 9. The CDR3 bases are TGCAGCGTCGCGCCGGGACAGGGGACATATGGCTACACCTTC. Translation: CSVAPGQGTYGYTF.

This chain uses TRBV15 with TRBJ1-1, with TRBD1 as a possible D gene (5 bases). CDR1 and CDR2 (germline): LNHNV, YYDKDF (reference sequence). V shed 5 bases and J shed 0 bases, with 13 bases lying between them. This CDR3 has 15 residues. This CDR3 is CATSGGTELNTEAFF. The CDR3 DNA sequence: TGTGCCACCAGCGGGGGGACGGAATTGAACACTGAAGCTTTCTTT.

The J gene is TRBJ2-5, the V gene TRBV29-1; D possibly corresponds to TRBD2 (6 bases). Trimming stripped 1 base from V and 4 bases from J, with 10 bases between. CDR1 and CDR2 from the germline V gene are SQVTM and ANQGSEA. This CDR3 spans 13 amino acids. The CDR3 nucleotides are TGCAGCGTTGAAGGTGGGGGGTTAGAGACCCAGTACTTC. This translates into CSVEGGGLETQYF.

CDR3 nucleotides: TGTGCCAGCACCCTAGGGGGGCATGGGGCCAACGTCCTGACTTTC. This encodes CASTLGGHGANVLTF. The chain joins TRBV7-2 to TRBJ2-6, with D perhaps assigned TRBD1 or TRBD2 (6 bases each). This CDR3 has 15 amino acids. V was cut by 7 bases and J by 3 bases, with 13 bases left in between. Per germline, CDR1 SGHTA and CDR2 FQGNSA.

The chain recombines TRBV7-9 with TRBJ2-3; a possible D gene is TRBD2 (5 bases). V was shortened by 5 bases and J by 4 bases, with 16 bases between the two germline ends. Germline CDR1 and CDR2: SEHNR and FQNEAQ (reference sequence). This CDR3 has 15 amino acids. The CDR3 loop reads CASSPGLSPSDTQYF. For the CDR3, the DNA is TGTGCCAGCAGCCCAGGACTCAGTCCGTCAGATACGCAGTATTTT. Filled out from reference TRBV7-9 and TRBJ2-3, the complete variable domain reads DTGVSQNPRHKITKRGQNVTFRCDPISEHNRLYWYRQTLGQGPEFLTYFQNEAQLEKSRLLSDRFSAERPKGSFSTLEIQRTEQGDSAMYLCASSPGLSPSDTQYFGPGTRLTVL.

The gene calls are TRBV29-1 and TRBJ2-2; 8 bases match TRBD1. After removal of 1 base from V and 1 base from J, the junction contained 5 bases not matched to a gene. Germline V CDR1 and CDR2: SQVTM, ANQGSEA. The CDR3 has 16 amino acids. The CDR3 nucleotides read TGCAGCGTTGAAGTAAGGGGGACAGGGAACACCGGGGAGCTGTTTTTT. This sequence encodes CSVEVRGTGNTGELFF.

CDR3 DNA: TGTGCCAGCAGCTTAGCCGCGGGACAGATCTCCTACGAGCAGTACTTC. Translation: CASSLAAGQISYEQYF. The rearrangement uses TRBV5-4 and TRBJ2-7, with D possibly matching TRBD1 (7 bases). CDR3 length: 16 amino acids. V was clipped by 2 bases and J by 0 bases, with 15 bases between them. Per the germline V gene, CDR1 is SGHNT and CDR2 is YYREEE (reference sequence).